The clone carrying this T cell receptor (beta chain) was recorded at least ten times. From germline, CDR1 is SNHLY and CDR2 FYNNEI. The V and J ends lost 5 bases and 10 bases, in that order; junction bases with no gene match: 5. This CDR3 contains 14 residues. TCRdb re-derived calls from the 5' RACE reads in MiXCR, one entry per CDR3 protein. The sample has more than 65,000 distinct CDR3 sequences, around 12% seen once. This sample was taken from a study of early T cells in non-severe SARS-CoV-2 infection. Sequenced material: whole blood. This chain connects TRBV2 to TRBJ1-6; the match to TRBD1 covers 10 bases. This receptor was identified in an adult who was a healthcare worker with PCR-confirmed SARS-CoV-2 infection or an uninfected control (not recorded which). The CDR3 DNA reads as TGTGCCAGCAGTAATAGGGACAGGGGATCACCCCTCCACTTT. This gives the protein CASSNRDRGSPLHF.